The present entry profiles one TCR beta chain with its context. This clonotype has more than one count but fewer than ten. It has no known antigen specificity. Per-base quality was not reported, and no clone a single base away is much larger than it. TCR cDNA was synthesized by 5'RACE template switching, which introduced a universal primer site and unique molecular identifiers. Priming for cDNA synthesis came from both the TCR alpha and TCR beta constant segments. Two PCR steps were used to amplify libraries, with sample barcodes and sequencing adapters being added in the second step. Sequencing of libraries was done on Illumina HiSeq 2500 (2x100 bp) or NovaSeq (2x150 bp). Concerning the study's data processing: MIGEC was used to demultiplex reads and collapse the reads into UMI consensus sequences, and MiXCR was used for V(D)J alignment. Using edgeR on replicate PBMC samples, clonotypes were called vaccine-responding if FDR was below 0.01 and the log2 fold change was above 5 up to day 15. Each bulk clonotype received a CD4 or CD8 identity based on whether the sequenced CD4 or CD8 repertoire contained that clonotype at higher abundance. TCRdb cleaned the public reads at Q25 with fastp, built clones with MiXCR and kept in-frame beta chains. A single entry per CDR3 protein holds the most common genes and DNA from its merged rows. The V and J calls shown here were made by TCRdb, not taken from the authors' results. The sample profile shows under 300,000 distinct CDR3 sequences; 6.9% of them were found once. The ten largest clones capture more than 0.8% of the sample.

The data were obtained in a study of T cells after yellow fever vaccination (dated by TCRdb to the late 2010s). Broadly, across the study: The SMART-Seq v4 Ultra Low Input RNA kit was used to prepare libraries from fractions with low cell numbers. To follow T-cell clones before and after both primary and booster YFV17D yellow fever vaccination, bulk TCR alpha and beta repertoires underwent longitudinal sequencing. Bulk PBMC replicates and cell subsets were isolated from blood drawn at multiple timepoints before and after both primary and secondary immunization. Two healthy male donors, one aged 18 to 30 and one aged 30 to 40 years, made up the cohort. Findings and caveats that apply to the study as a whole: Because the study included only two donors, the extent to which the findings can be generalized is limited. A small fraction of clonotypes appeared in both the CD4 and CD8 compartments, likely as a result of convergent recombination. Compared with the primary T-cell response, the secondary T-cell response was weaker but faster, peaking on day 5 rather than day 15. Most clones expanded after primary vaccination (about 95% of CD4 and 88% of CD8) were re-detected after the booster, suggesting that broad memory maintenance occurred. Because abundant contaminating clonotypes from the bulk population could be contained in FACS-sorted repertoires, computational filtering was required.

In the paper's terms, the treatment or condition label means: live attenuated yellow fever vaccine strain. A standard Ficoll-Paque protocol was used to isolate PBMCs from peripheral blood. Dynabeads CD4 and CD8 positive selection kits were used to isolate the CD4 and CD8 T-cell fractions. TriZol was used to extract RNA from bulk PBMCs, CD4 and CD8 fractions, and dextramer-positive and dextramer-negative fractions. This receptor was identified in a man aged 30 to 45 who received the YFV17D yellow fever vaccine. The sequencing used CD4+ T cells sorted from PBMCs, collected 15 days after the yellow fever booster vaccination.

Here the CDR3 is given as CSASPSGRAYEQYF. The nucleotides are TGCAGCGCCTCCCCAAGCGGGAGGGCCTACGAGCAGTACTTC. The receptor chain draws on TRBV29-1 and TRBJ2-7, with 10 junctional bases fitting TRBD2. Reading from cysteine to phenylalanine, the CDR3 counts 14 amino acids. The entry retains the CDR3 DNA only, 42 bases that are in frame from base 1. CDR1 SQVTM and CDR2 ANQGSEA are derived from the germline V gene. Trimming leaves V shorter by 7 bases and J shorter by 2 bases, with the junction holding 8 bases beyond the gene matches.